This T cell receptor (beta chain) derives from a study of T-cell memory formation after mild COVID-19. Study-wide results and limits: Clones that got smaller from day 15 to 85 had even CD4/CD8, while clones growing later tipped toward CD4+.

The CDR3 is made up of 15 amino acids. V was clipped by 6 bases and J by 0 bases, with 12 bases between them. One entry per CDR3 protein, called by TCRdb with MiXCR from the 5' RACE reads. The sample has about 390,000 distinct CDR3 sequences, around 21% seen once; the top ten hold around 12%. This clonotype showed up many times. What it recognizes is unknown. Sequencing used PBMCs or a T cell subset sorted from them (not recorded which). The origin of this receptor is an adult woman who had mild COVID-19 (a few samples of this study predate the infection). Cell type and time point are not known. V usage is TRBV12-3 or TRBV12-4 and J usage is TRBJ1-3; tentatively, D is TRBD1 (6 bases). CDR3 bases: TGTGCCAGCAGGACGGACAGTCGCTCTGGAAACACCATATATTTT. The encoded protein is CASRTDSRSGNTIYF.